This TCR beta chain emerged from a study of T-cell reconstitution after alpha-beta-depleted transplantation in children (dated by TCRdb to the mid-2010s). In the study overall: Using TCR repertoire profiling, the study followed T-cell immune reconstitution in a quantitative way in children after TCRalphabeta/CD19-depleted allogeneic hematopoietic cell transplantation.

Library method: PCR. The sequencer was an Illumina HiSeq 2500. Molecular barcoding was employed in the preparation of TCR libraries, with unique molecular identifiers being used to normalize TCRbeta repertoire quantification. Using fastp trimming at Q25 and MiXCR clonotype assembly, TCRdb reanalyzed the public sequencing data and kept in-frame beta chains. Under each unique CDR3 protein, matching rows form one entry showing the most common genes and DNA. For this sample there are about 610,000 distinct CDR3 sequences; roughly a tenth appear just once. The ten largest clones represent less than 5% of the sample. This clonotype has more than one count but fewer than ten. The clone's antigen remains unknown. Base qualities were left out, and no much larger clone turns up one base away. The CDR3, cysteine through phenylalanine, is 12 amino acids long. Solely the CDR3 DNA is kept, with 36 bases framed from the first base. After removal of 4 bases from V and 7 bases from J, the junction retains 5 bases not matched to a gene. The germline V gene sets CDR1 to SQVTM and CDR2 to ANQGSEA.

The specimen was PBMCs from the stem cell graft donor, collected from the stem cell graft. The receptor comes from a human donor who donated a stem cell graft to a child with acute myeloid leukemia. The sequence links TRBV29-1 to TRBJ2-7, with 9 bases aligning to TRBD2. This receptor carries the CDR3 CSVVGLAGEQYF. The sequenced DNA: TGCAGCGTTGTGGGACTAGCTGGGGAGCAGTACTTC.